This is a list of T cell receptor beta chains from one sample in a study of blood T cells in healthy people across ages. TCRdb independently ran MiXCR on the 5' RACE reads; one entry per CDR3 protein. The table lists more than 500,000 distinct CDR3 sequences, 27% of them singletons. The sequencing sample was made of blood. These receptors were obtained from a woman between 70 and 85 years old in good health. The CDR3 runs from the conserved cysteine through the conserved F or W.

v_gene | CDR3aa
TRBV12-3/TRBV12-4 | CASGLYSGNTIYF
TRBV9 | CASSVNRWGPEAFF
TRBV4-2 | CASSQAGGAGYGYTF
TRBV18 | CASFTQGGTEAFF
TRBV19 | CASSVDRGTQYF
TRBV25-1 | CASSEYRGSEKLFF
TRBV21-1 | CASSKSPYGGETRNGYTF
TRBV5-1 | CASSLNGVNEQFF
TRBV7-6 | CASSSLTSGQVSDTQYF
TRBV14 | CASSPRGGSYGYTF
TRBV27 | CASSSGTGGYGYTF
TRBV20-1 | CSGRGPWETQYF
TRBV7-2 | CASFGGYYNEQFF
TRBV20-1 | CSARGTSGARTVQETQYF
TRBV12-5 | CASGSQETQYF
TRBV11-3 | CASSPRGRGSTDTQYF